The clone carrying this T cell receptor (beta chain) was seen a handful of times. Its antigen is unknown. These data come from a study of post-analysis software for immune sequencing data. Study-level points and caveats: Controls had lower frequencies than patients of a handful of TRBV segments, which included TRBV5-6, TRBV5-1 and TRBV20-1.

The CDR3 has 15 amino acids. Trimming took off 7 bases at V and 0 bases at J, with 13 bases between the two ends. Germline values: CDR1 SGHRS, CDR2 YFSETQ. Incorporated into the TCR beta cDNA libraries were unique molecular identifiers, which served to reduce PCR and sequencing biases. TCRdb fed the PCR reads into MiXCR, producing one record per CDR3 protein. The data contain 750,000 to 950,000 distinct CDR3 sequences, about 50% of them seen just once; the ten biggest clones take up around 4.5%. The sample consisted of blood. This rearrangement joins TRBV5-1 to TRBJ1-4; D unclear. This sequence originates from a girl aged 5-17 years with multiple sclerosis. The CDR3 here is CASRRQISTNEKLFF. The CDR3 DNA reads as TGCGCCAGCCGGAGGCAGATTTCAACTAATGAAAAACTGTTTTTT.